This is a list of T cell receptor beta chains from one sample in a study of blood T cell repertoires in COVID-19. This table comes from immunoSEQ multiplex PCR, and its TCRdb copy is limited to in-frame clones, with some not included. The sample records 15,000 to 20,000 clones, 70% to 90% being singletons. Sequenced material: peripheral blood. The receptors here all came from a man aged 70 or older with acute or convalescent COVID-19. The CDR3 runs from the conserved cysteine through the conserved F or W. Rows may omit the clone size; those that give it use once, few, many or a size class.

j_call clone_size v_call cdr3_aa
TRBJ1-1 - TRBV6-2/TRBV6-3 CASSSHEGTEAFF
TRBJ2-5 - TRBV6-1 CASSEALRETQYF
TRBJ2-7 once TRBV19 CASTTSRTPYEQYF
TRBJ1-6 - TRBV2 CASSSRAISPLHF
TRBJ2-2 few TRBV29-1 CSVGLAGAITTGELFF
TRBJ1-2 - TRBV3-1/TRBV3-2 CASSPRQGASYGYTF
TRBJ1-2 - TRBV24-1 CATSEGTNYGYTF
TRBJ2-3 - TRBV5-5 CASSLGPTSGTDTQYF
TRBJ2-5 - TRBV19 CASSRSPGQETQYF
TRBJ2-1 - TRBV7-3 CASSFSGNRYNEQFF
TRBJ2-1 - TRBV9 CASRGGGQGAISYNEQFF
TRBJ2-3 - TRBV6-6 CASRAAGTWDTDTQYF
TRBJ2-5 - TRBV7-8 CASSKNRAAETQYF